This T cell receptor (beta chain) was captured by sequencing in a study of patients and donors after allogeneic stem cell transplantation. To note about this clonotype: A read error may produce the germline difference seen at one junction end.

TCRdb redid the calling of the RT-PCR reads with MiXCR, one entry per CDR3 protein. Found here are approximately 200,000 distinct CDR3 sequences, around 40% of them singletons; the top ten hold about 9.9%. Germline V lookup: CDR1 SGHRS, CDR2 YFSETQ. The CDR3 totals 16 residues. The sequenced sample was blood, either unsorted or a sorted T cell fraction (not recorded which). The clonotype originates from a human donor who was either an allogeneic HSCT recipient or a stem cell or donor lymphocyte infusion donor (not recorded which). It is not recorded whose cells these are; they may come from a transplant donor. The chain links TRBV5-1 to TRBJ1-6; the match to TRBD1 covers 8 bases. The CDR3 region is CASSFGQGNYNSSLHF. CDR3 nucleotide sequence: TGCGCCAGCAGCTTTGGACAGGGAAATTATAATTCATCCCTCCACTTT. Full variable domain (missing parts from reference TRBV5-1 and TRBJ1-6): KAGVTQTPRYLIKTRGQQVTLSCSPISGHRSVSWYQQTPGQGLQFLFEYFSETQRNKGNFPGRFSGRQFSNSRSEMNVSTLELGDSALYLCASSFGQGNYNSSLHFGNGTRLTVT.